A selection of T cell receptor beta chains follows, all from one sample in a study of cytomegalovirus exposure and HLA in healthy donors. Clones were read by immunoSEQ multiplex PCR, and TCRdb kept only the in-frame ones, dropping some. The sample lists 100,000 to 150,000 clones, 70% to 85% occurring once. Sequences were obtained from PBMCs. These receptors were obtained from a woman aged 45-60 years in good health and CMV-seronegative. The CDR3 runs from the conserved cysteine through the conserved F or W. The order of the fields is CDR3 protein, J gene, V gene.

CASSVNKGATEAFF	TRBJ1-1	TRBV6-1
CASSLRGTRYAETQYF	TRBJ2-5	TRBV28
CASSRGLAGGLSYEQYF	TRBJ2-7	TRBV14
CASSSPRVHLTWGEAFF	TRBJ1-1	TRBV7-9
CASSRDRRETQYF	TRBJ2-5	TRBV19
CASSDAGTSNTGELFF	TRBJ2-2	TRBV9
CASSPLGGGNTIYF	TRBJ1-3	TRBV27
CASRRTGWDTGELFF	TRBJ2-2	TRBV19
CSAREYEQYF	NA	TRBV20-1
CASSLTQGPSTDTQYF	TRBJ2-3	TRBV5-6
CASSNTGDTYEQYF	TRBJ2-7	TRBV19
CASSTGDRYSGNTIYF	TRBJ1-3	TRBV6-6
CASSTGTNPGTQHF	TRBJ2-5	TRBV7-2
CASSLRTSSGELFF	TRBJ2-2	TRBV4-1
CAWSVPGQQGYTF	TRBJ1-2	TRBV30
CASSLGGVTTDTQYF	TRBJ2-3	TRBV11-2
CASRSGQASYEQYF	TRBJ2-7	TRBV7-2
CASSQGTTGDPYEQYF	NA	TRBV4-3
CASGGAHEQYF	TRBJ2-7	TRBV28
CAGLRRGTDTQYF	TRBJ2-3	TRBV6-1
CASSSLGQGSNSPLHF	TRBJ1-6	TRBV13
CAISESGLAGQETQYF	TRBJ2-5	TRBV10-3
CATSRLNYGYTF	TRBJ1-2	TRBV15
CASSLVSGKDTQYF	TRBJ2-3	TRBV11-2
CASSPDRGGGYTF	TRBJ1-2	TRBV28
CASSDGVSGNQPQHF	TRBJ1-5	TRBV9
CASSLGSGGLGEQFF	TRBJ2-1	TRBV7-6
CASSLLSGAGNTIYF	TRBJ1-3	TRBV7-2
CASNREGRNEKLFF	TRBJ1-4	TRBV2
CRGDIGNTIYF	TRBJ1-3	TRBV20-1
CAGGTSGSAETQYF	TRBJ2-5	TRBV5-4
CASNLGVRGNTEAFF	TRBJ1-1	TRBV13
CASSLGVRGEGYTF	TRBJ1-2	TRBV7-3
CASSQDRLPPLSTEAFF	TRBJ1-1	TRBV2
CASSISFVAGQPQHF	TRBJ1-5	TRBV19
CASSSDRVGTGELFF	TRBJ2-2	TRBV7-2
CSVGTTIKDTQYF	TRBJ2-3	TRBV29-1
CASREQGDTQYF	TRBJ2-3	TRBV19
CASSPGQLNTEAFF	TRBJ1-1	TRBV25-1
CAWSPLAKETQYF	TRBJ2-5	TRBV30
CASSLYNSRAFF	TRBJ1-1	TRBV7-2
CASRPRGDTEAFF	TRBJ1-1	TRBV14
CASSLVSGVDEQFF	TRBJ2-1	TRBV7-9
CASSVAGQGISEAFF	TRBJ1-1	TRBV9